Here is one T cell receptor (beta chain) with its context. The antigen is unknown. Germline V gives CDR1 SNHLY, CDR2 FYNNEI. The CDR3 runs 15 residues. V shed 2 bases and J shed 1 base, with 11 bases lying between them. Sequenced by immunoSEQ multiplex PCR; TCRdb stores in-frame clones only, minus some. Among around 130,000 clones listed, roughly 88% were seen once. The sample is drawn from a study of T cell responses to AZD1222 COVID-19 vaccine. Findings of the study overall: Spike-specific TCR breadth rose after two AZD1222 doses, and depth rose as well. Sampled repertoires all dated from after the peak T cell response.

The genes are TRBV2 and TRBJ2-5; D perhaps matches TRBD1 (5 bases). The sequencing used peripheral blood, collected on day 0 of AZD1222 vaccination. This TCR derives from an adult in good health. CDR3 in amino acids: CASSETRQSQETQYF. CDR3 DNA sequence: TGTGCCAGCAGTGAAACTCGACAGAGCCAAGAGACCCAGTACTTC.